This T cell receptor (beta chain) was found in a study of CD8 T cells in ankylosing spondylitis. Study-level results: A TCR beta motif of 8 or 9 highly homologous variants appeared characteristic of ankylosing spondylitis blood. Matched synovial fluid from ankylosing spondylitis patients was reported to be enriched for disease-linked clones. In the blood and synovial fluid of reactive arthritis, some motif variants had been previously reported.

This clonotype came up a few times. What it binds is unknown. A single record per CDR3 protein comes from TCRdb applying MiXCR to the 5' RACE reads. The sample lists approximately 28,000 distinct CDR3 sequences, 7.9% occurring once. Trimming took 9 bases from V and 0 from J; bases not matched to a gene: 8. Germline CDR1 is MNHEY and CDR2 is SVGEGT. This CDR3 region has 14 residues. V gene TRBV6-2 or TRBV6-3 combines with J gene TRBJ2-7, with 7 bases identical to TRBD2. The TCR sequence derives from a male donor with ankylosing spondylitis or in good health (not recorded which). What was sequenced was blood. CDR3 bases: TGTGCCAGTCGCCGGGGAGGGTCCTCCTACGAGCAGTACTTC. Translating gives CASRRGGSSYEQYF.